This T cell receptor beta chain was captured by sequencing in a study of T-cell memory formation after mild COVID-19. General study points: Clones shrinking between day 15 and 85 showed a balanced CD4/CD8 split, and those that grew later tilted toward CD4+.

Details on this clonotype: What it recognizes is unknown.

With 4 bases removed from V and 4 bases from J, the gap between germline ends came to 18 bases. CDR3 length equals 16 residues. CDR1 SGHRS and CDR2 YFSETQ come from the germline V gene. TCRdb used MiXCR to reprocess the 5' RACE reads, holding one entry per CDR3 protein. The sample shows some 450,000 distinct CDR3 sequences, roughly 18% of them seen only once. V is TRBV5-1 and J is TRBJ2-1; TRBD1 might be the D (5 bases). The sample consisted of PBMCs or a T cell subset sorted from them (not recorded which). The clonotype comes from a man younger than 35 who had mild COVID-19 (a few samples of this study predate the infection). Cell type and time point are not known. This CDR3 is CASSAEEGASYNEQFF. The DNA of the CDR3 is TGCGCCAGCAGCGCAGAGGAAGGGGCATCGTACAATGAGCAGTTCTTC. Full variable domain (missing parts from reference TRBV5-1 and TRBJ2-1): KAGVTQTPRYLIKTRGQQVTLSCSPISGHRSVSWYQQTPGQGLQFLFEYFSETQRNKGNFPGRFSGRQFSNSRSEMNVSTLELGDSALYLCASSAEEGASYNEQFFGPGTRLTVL.